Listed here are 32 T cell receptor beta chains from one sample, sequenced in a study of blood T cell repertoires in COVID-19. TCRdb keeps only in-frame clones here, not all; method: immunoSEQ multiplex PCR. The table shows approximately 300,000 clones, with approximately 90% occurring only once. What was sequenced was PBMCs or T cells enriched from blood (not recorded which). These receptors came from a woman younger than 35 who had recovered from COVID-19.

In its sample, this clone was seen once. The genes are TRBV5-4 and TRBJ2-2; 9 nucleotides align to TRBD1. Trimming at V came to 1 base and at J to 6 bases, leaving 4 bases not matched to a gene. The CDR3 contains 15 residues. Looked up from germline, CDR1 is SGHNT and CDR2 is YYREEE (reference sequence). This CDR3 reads CASSLTGGVSGELFF. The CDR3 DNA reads TGTGCCAGCAGCTTGACAGGGGGCGTATCCGGGGAGCTGTTTTTT.

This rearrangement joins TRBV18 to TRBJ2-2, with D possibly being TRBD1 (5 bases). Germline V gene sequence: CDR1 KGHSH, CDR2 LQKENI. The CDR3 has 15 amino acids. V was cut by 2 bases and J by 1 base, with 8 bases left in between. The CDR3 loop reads CASSPMTENTGELFF. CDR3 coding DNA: TGTGCCAGCTCACCAATGACAGAGAACACCGGGGAGCTGTTTTTT. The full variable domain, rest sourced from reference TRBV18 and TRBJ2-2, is NAGVMQNPRHLVRRRGQEARLRCSPMKGHSHVYWYRQLPEEGLKFMVYLQKENIIDESGMPKERFSAEFPKEGPSILRIQQVVRGDSAAYFCASSPMTENTGELFFGEGSRLTVL.

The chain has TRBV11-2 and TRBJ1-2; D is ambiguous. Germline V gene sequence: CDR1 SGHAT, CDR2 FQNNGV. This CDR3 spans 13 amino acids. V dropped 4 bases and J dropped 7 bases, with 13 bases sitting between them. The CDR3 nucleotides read TGTGCCAGCAGCTCTGCAGGCTTCGGTGGCTACACCTTC. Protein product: CASSSAGFGGYTF.

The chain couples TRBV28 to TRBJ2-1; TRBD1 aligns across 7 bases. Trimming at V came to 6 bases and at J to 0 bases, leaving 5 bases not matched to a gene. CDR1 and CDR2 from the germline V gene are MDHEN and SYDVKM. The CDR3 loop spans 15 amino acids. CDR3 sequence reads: CASRPGTDSYNEQFF. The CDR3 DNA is TGTGCCAGCAGACCCGGGACAGACTCCTACAATGAGCAGTTCTTC.

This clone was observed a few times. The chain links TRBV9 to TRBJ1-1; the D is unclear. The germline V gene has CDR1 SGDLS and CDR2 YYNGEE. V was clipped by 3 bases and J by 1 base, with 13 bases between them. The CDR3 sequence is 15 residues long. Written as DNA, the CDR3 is TGTGCCAGCAGCGCCCCACACGGAGCGAACACTGAAGCTTTCTTT. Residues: CASSAPHGANTEAFF.

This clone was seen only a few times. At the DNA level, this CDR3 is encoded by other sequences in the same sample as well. In DNA form, the CDR3 reads TGCGCCAGCAGCCCAGGAAGCACAGATACGCAGTATTTT. This translates into CASSPGSTDTQYF. This rearrangement joins TRBV4-1 to TRBJ2-3, with D hard to call. Trimming left V 4 bases short and J 0 bases short, with 5 bases between. Germline V gives CDR1 MGHRA, CDR2 YSYEKL. This CDR3 has 13 amino acids.

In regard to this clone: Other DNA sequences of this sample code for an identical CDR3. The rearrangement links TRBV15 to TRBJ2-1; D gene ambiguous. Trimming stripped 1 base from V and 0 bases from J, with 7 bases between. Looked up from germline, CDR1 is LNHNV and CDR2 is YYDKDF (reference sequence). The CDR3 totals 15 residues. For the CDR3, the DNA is TGTGCCACCAGCAGAGCGCGTGACTCCTACAATGAGCAGTTCTTC. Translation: CATSRARDSYNEQFF.

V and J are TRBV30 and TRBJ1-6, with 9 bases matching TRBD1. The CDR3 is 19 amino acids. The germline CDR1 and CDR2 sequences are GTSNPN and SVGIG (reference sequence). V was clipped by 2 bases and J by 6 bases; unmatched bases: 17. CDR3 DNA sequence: TGTGCCTGGAGTCGCAACTCCCGGGACAGGGTTTCTAGTAATTCACCCCTCCACTTT. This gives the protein CAWSRNSRDRVSSNSPLHF.

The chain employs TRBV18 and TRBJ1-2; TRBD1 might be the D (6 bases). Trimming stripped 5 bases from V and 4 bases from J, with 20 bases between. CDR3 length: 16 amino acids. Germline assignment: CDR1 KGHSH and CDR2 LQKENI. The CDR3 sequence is CASSTRDTVGLYGYTF. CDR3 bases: TGTGCCAGCTCAACCCGGGACACCGTGGGGCTCTATGGCTACACCTTC.

Written as DNA, the CDR3 is TGTGCCAGTACCACTACCCGGACAGGCTTCGGAGATCAGCCCCAGCATTTT. Translating it yields CASTTTRTGFGDQPQHF. The chain is built from TRBV19 and TRBJ1-5; 7 bases agree with TRBD1. CDR3 size: 17 residues. V dropped 7 bases and J dropped 5; count of bases not matched to a gene: 17. The germline CDR1 and CDR2 sequences are LNHDA and SQIVND (reference sequence).

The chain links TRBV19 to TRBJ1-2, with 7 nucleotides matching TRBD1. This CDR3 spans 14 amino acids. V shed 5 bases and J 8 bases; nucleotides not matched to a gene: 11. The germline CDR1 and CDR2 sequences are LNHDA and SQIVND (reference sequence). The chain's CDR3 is CASSAGRGVGGYTF. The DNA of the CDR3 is TGTGCCAGTAGTGCGGGCAGGGGGGTAGGAGGCTACACCTTC.

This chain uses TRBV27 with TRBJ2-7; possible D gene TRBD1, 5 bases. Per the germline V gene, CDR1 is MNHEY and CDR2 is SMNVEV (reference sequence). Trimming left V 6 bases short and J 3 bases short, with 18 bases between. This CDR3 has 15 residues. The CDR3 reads CASSSLVRGNYEQYF. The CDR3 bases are TGTGCCAGCAGCTCTCTTGTAAGGGGTAACTACGAGCAGTACTTC.

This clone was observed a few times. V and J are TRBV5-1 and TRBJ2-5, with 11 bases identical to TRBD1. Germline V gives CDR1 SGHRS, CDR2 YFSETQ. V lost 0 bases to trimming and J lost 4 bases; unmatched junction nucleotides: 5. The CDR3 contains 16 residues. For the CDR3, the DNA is TGCGCCAGCAGCTTGGGGGACAGGGGGGTTCGAGAGACCCAGTACTTC. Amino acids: CASSLGDRGVRETQYF.

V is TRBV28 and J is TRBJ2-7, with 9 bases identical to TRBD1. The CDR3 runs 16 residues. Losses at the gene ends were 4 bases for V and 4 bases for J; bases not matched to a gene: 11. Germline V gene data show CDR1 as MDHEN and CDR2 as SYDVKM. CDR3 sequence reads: CASSSPGQGGSYEQYF. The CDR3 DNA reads TGTGCCAGCAGTTCCCCGGGACAGGGCGGTTCGTACGAGCAGTACTTC.

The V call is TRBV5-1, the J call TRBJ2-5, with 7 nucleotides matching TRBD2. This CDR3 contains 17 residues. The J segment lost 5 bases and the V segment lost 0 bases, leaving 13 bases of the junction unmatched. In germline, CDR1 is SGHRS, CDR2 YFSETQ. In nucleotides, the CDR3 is TGCGCCAGCAGCTTGGAGGCGGGAGTACGCGATACGGAGACCCAGTACTTC. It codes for CASSLEAGVRDTETQYF.

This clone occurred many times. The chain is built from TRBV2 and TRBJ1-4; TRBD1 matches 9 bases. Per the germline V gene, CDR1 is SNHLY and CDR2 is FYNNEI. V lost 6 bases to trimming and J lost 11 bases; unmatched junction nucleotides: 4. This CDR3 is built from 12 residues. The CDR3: CASRGTGRKLFF. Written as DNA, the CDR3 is TGTGCCAGCAGGGGGACAGGGCGGAAACTGTTTTTT.

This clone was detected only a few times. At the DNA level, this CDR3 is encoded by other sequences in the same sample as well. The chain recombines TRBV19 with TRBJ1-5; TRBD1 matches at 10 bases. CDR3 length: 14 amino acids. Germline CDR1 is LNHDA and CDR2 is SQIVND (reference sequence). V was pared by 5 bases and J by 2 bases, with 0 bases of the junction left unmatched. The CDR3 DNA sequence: TGTGCCAGTAGTGGACAGGGGGGCAATCAGCCCCAGCATTTT. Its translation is CASSGQGGNQPQHF.

Here the CDR3 reads CASSRLLAGGSDTQYF. The CDR3 coding sequence is TGTGCCAGCAGCCGGCTACTAGCGGGAGGATCAGATACGCAGTATTTT. The V and J genes are TRBV5-4 and TRBJ2-3; 12 positions match TRBD2. The CDR3 is 16 residues long. Germline assignment: CDR1 SGHNT and CDR2 YYREEE (reference sequence). With V trimmed by 4 bases and J by 4 bases, 7 bases remained unmatched.

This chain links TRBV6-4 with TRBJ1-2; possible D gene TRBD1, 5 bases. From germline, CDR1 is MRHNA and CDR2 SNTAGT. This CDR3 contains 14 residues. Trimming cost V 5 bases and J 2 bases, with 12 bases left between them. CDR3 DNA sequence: TGTGCCAGCAGTCCAGGACACCAAAACTATGGCTACACCTTC. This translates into CASSPGHQNYGYTF.

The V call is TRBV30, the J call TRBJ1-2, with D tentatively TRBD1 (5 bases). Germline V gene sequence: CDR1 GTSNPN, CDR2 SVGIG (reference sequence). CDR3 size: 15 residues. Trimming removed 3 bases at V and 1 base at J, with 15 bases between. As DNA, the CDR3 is TGTGCCTGGAGCGGAGGGCAGGGATATAACTATGGCTACACCTTC. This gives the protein CAWSGGQGYNYGYTF.

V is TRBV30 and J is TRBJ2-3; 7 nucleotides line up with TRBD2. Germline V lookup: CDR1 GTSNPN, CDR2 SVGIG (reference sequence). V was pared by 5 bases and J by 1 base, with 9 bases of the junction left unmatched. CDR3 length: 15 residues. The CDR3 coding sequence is TGTGCCTGGGGTTCTCGGACTAGTGGCACAGATACGCAGTATTTT. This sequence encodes CAWGSRTSGTDTQYF.

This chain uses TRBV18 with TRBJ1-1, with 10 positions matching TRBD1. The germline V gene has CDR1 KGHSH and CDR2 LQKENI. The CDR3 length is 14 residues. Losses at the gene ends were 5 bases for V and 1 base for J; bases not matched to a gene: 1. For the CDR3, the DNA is TGTGCCAGCTCAGGACAGGGGGGGAACACTGAAGCTTTCTTT. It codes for CASSGQGGNTEAFF.

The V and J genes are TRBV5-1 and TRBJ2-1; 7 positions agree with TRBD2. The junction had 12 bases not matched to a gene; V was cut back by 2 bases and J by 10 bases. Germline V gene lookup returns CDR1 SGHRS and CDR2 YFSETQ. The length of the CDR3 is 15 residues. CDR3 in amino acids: CASSLAARAGVEQFF. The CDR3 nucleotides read TGCGCCAGCAGCTTAGCGGCCAGGGCGGGGGTGGAGCAGTTCTTC.

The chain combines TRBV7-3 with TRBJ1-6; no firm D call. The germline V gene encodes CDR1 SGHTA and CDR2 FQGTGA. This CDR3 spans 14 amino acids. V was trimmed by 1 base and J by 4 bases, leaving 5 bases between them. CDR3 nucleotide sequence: TGTGCCAGCAGCTTAAACGGGTATAATTCACCCCTCCACTTT. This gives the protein CASSLNGYNSPLHF.

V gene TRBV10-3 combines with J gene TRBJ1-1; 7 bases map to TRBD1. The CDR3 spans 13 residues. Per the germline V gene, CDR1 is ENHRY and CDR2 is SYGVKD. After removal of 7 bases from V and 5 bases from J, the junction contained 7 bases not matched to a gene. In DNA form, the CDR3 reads TGTGCCATCACCGTGACAGGGAATACTGAAGCTTTCTTT. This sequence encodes CAITVTGNTEAFF.

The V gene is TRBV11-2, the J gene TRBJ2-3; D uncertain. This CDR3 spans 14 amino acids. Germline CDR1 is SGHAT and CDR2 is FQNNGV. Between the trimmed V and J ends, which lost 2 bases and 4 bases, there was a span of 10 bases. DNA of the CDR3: TGTGCCAGCAGCTTAATCCGCGAGGCAGATACGCAGTATTTT. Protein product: CASSLIREADTQYF.

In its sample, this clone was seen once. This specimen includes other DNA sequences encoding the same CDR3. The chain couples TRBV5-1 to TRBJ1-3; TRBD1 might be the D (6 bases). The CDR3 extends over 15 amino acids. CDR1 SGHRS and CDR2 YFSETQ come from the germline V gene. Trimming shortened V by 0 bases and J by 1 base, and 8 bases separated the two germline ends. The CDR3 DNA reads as TGCGCCAGCAGCTTGGAGGGGGTATCTGGAAACACCATATATTTT. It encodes CASSLEGVSGNTIYF.

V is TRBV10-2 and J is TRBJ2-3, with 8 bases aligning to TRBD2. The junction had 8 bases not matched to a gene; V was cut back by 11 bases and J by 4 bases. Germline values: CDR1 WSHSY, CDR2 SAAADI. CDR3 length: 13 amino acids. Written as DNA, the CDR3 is TGCGCCGGGGGACTAGGCGCCGCAGATACGCAGTATTTT. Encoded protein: CAGGLGAADTQYF.

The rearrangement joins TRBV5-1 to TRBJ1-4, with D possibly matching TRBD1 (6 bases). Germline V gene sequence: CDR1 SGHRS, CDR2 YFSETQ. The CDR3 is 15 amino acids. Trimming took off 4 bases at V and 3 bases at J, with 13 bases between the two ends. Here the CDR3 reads CASSPSGAPNEKLFF. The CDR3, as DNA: TGCGCCAGCAGCCCCTCAGGGGCCCCTAATGAAAAACTGTTTTTT.

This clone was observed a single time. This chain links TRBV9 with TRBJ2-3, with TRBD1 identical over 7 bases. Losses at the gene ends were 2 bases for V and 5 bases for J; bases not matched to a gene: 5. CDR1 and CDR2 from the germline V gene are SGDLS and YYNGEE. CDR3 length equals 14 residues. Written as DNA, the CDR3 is TGTGCCAGCAGCGTTACCAGGGGGATAGATACGCAGTATTTT. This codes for CASSVTRGIDTQYF.

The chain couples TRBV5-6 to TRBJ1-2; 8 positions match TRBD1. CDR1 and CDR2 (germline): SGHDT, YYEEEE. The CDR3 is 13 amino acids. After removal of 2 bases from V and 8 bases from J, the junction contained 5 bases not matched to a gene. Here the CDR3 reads CASSFGTGGGYTF. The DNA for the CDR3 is TGTGCCAGCAGCTTTGGGACAGGTGGCGGCTACACCTTC.

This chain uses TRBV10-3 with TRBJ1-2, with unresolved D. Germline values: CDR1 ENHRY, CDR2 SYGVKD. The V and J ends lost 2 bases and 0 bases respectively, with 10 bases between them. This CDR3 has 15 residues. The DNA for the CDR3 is TGTGCCATCAGTGAGGGTGTACTAGCTAACTATGGCTACACCTTC. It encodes CAISEGVLANYGYTF.